The next 21 T cell receptor beta chains were all read from a single sample in a study of T cells in Graves' hyperthyroidism and ophthalmopathy (dated by TCRdb to between 2017 and 2020). Library prep was done by multiplex PCR. Sequencing was performed on an Illumina HiSeq 2000. The TCR beta CDR3 regions were amplified from the RNA transcripts. The first round of RT-PCR for the TCR CDR3 was performed with the HTBI primer set and the Qiagen OneStep RT-PCR kit. The public reads were reprocessed in TCRdb via fastp at Q25 and MiXCR, keeping in-frame beta chains. Every distinct CDR3 protein forms one entry, paired with its most common genes and DNA. The sample table shows about 380,000 distinct CDR3 sequences, and around 13% are seen once. The ten largest clones capture around 20% of the sample. The source material was blood. The receptors derive from a woman under 40 with Graves' ophthalmopathy.

This clonotype was observed a few times. The chain joins TRBV27 to TRBJ2-6; TRBD2 agrees at 9 bases. The CDR3 has 18 amino acids. Germline V gives CDR1 MNHEY, CDR2 SMNVEV (reference sequence). The junction had 9 bases not matched to a gene; V was cut back by 6 bases and J by 0 bases. The CDR3 DNA reads TGTGCCAGCAGGCCTCGGGCTAGCGGGGCCTCTGGGGCCAACGTCCTGACTTTC. This translates into CASRPRASGASGANVLTF.

The chain couples TRBV7-9 to TRBJ2-3; 12 bases line up with TRBD1. The trim removed 5 bases at V and 0 bases at J, leaving 3 bases unmatched. Germline CDR1 SEHNR, CDR2 FQNEAQ (reference sequence). The CDR3 totals 16 residues. Here the CDR3 DNA reads TGTGCCAGCAGCCCGGGACAGGGGGCAAGCACAGATACGCAGTATTTT. This codes for CASSPGQGASTDTQYF. Together with reference TRBV7-9 and TRBJ2-3, the CDR3 gives the full variable domain: DTGVSQNPRHKITKRGQNVTFRCDPISEHNRLYWYRQTLGQGPEFLTYFQNEAQLEKSRLLSDRFSAERPKGSFSTLEIQRTEQGDSAMYLCASSPGQGASTDTQYFGPGTRLTVL.

CDR3 bases: TGTGCTAGTGGTTTGGGTGGAGACAGGCAGCCCCAGCATTTT. Translated, it gives CASGLGGDRQPQHF. V and J are TRBV12-5 and TRBJ1-5, with a tentative D call TRBD1 (6 bases). The ends were cut back, 1 base at V and 7 bases at J, with 11 bases in the middle. This CDR3 spans 14 amino acids. Germline-derived CDR1 and CDR2 are LGHNT and FRNRAP.

This clonotype came up many times. DNA for the CDR3: TGTGCCAGCAGGACCAGACAGAGTGGCTACACCTTC. This encodes CASRTRQSGYTF. V usage is TRBV2 and J usage is TRBJ1-2; tentative D call: TRBD1 (5 bases). Germline CDR1 and CDR2: SNHLY and FYNNEI. The CDR3 is 12 amino acids. V lost 6 bases, J lost 7 bases, and 12 bases lay in between.

This clonotype was seen many times. This chain's CDR3 is CASSYSSGEQYF. The CDR3 nucleotides are TGTGCCAGCAGTTACTCGAGCGGCGAGCAGTACTTC. The chain joins TRBV6-5 to TRBJ2-7, with a possible D match to TRBD2 (5 bases). V was clipped by 0 bases and J by 6 bases, with 6 bases between them. CDR1 is MNHEY, CDR2 SVGAGI, per germline. This CDR3 contains 12 residues.

The chain couples TRBV9 to TRBJ2-2; 7 bases line up with TRBD2. The V gene end was trimmed by 4 bases and the J gene end by 0 bases; junction bases not matched to a gene: 6. The germline V gene has CDR1 SGDLS and CDR2 YYNGEE. This CDR3 is 16 amino acids long. CDR3 in amino acids: CASSPRGVANTGELFF. The CDR3 coding sequence is TGTGCCAGCAGCCCCCGGGGGGTGGCGAACACCGGGGAGCTGTTTTTT.

This clonotype was counted ten times or more. The V gene is TRBV6-1, the J gene TRBJ2-5; no clear D. Trimming stripped 3 bases from V and 13 bases from J, with 18 bases between. CDR3 length: 13 residues. Per the germline V gene, CDR1 is MNHNS and CDR2 is SASEGT. The CDR3 DNA reads TGTGCCAGCAGTGACCGGGCCGGCAGCGCGGCGTACTTC. Translation: CASSDRAGSAAYF.

This clonotype was seen at least ten times. The chain combines TRBV20-1 with TRBJ2-7; 9 bases are shared with TRBD1. This CDR3 is 14 amino acids long. The ends lost 3 bases at V and 2 bases at J; junction bases unmatched: 5. The germline gives CDR1 DFQATT, CDR2 SNEGSKA (reference sequence). In nucleotides, the CDR3 is TGCAGTGCTAGGGCGGACAGGGGCACCTACGAGCAGTACTTC. This sequence encodes CSARADRGTYEQYF.

The genes are TRBV11-2 and TRBJ2-2; 12 bases are shared with TRBD2. The CDR3 runs to 16 residues. V shed 4 bases, J shed 7 bases, and the junction held 7 bases outside the gene matches. Germline CDR1 reads SGHAT; CDR2 reads FQNNGV. Here the CDR3 reads CASSSSSGGAGGELFF. CDR3 bases: TGTGCCAGCAGCTCGTCTAGCGGGGGGGCCGGCGGGGAGCTGTTTTTT.

This chain uses TRBV12-3 or TRBV12-4 with TRBJ2-1, with 8 bases fitting TRBD2. The CDR3 consists of 18 residues. J gave up 0 bases and V 3 bases, and 10 bases lay outside the gene matches. The CDR3 DNA sequence: TGTGCCAGCAGTTTGGGCGGGGGGTCCCCTTCCTCCTACAATGAGCAGTTCTTC. Residues: CASSLGGGSPSSYNEQFF.

This clonotype was counted at least ten times. The rearrangement joins TRBV7-9 to TRBJ1-2; the D is unclear. The length of the CDR3 is 14 residues. In germline, CDR1 is SEHNR, CDR2 FQNEAQ (reference sequence). V was pared by 3 bases and J by 6 bases, with 14 bases between. In DNA, the CDR3 is TGTGCCAGCAGCTTCCTGGACTGGGCTAATGGCTACACCTTC. Translated: CASSFLDWANGYTF. Based on the CDR3 plus reference TRBV7-9 and TRBJ1-2, the full variable domain is DTGVSQNPRHKITKRGQNVTFRCDPISEHNRLYWYRQTLGQGPEFLTYFQNEAQLEKSRLLSDRFSAERPKGSFSTLEIQRTEQGDSAMYLCASSFLDWANGYTFGSGTRLTVV.

This clonotype was observed a handful of times. A read error may account for a junction end that differs from germline. V is TRBV7-9 and J is TRBJ1-3, with 8 bases identical to TRBD1. CDR3 length: 18 residues. The V gene's germline CDR1 is SEHNR and CDR2 FQNEAQ (reference sequence). DNA for the CDR3: TGTGCCAGCACCAAAGACAGGGGTTTTGAAAGGTCTGTAAACACCATATATTTT. Protein: CASTKDRGFERSVNTIYF.

Turning to this clonotype: This clone may be a read error of a much larger clone one base away. The chain couples TRBV2 to TRBJ1-6; the D is unclear. The V gene lost 1 base and the J gene lost 9 bases, with 7 bases spanning the gap. CDR1 and CDR2 (germline): SNHLY, FYNNEI. The CDR3 has 13 amino acids. CDR3 nucleotide sequence: TGTGCCAGCAGTGAAGGGTCAAGTTCACCCCTCCACTTT. Residues: CASSEGSSSPLHF. The full variable domain, completed using reference TRBV2 and TRBJ1-6, is EPEVTQTPSHQVTQMGQEVILRCVPISNHLYFYWYRQILGQKVEFLVSFYNNEISEKSEIFDDQFSVERPDGSNFTLKIRSTKLEDSAMYFCASSEGSSSPLHFGNGTRLTVT.

In this sample, this clonotype turned up many times. This chain uses TRBV27 with TRBJ2-7; tentative D call: TRBD2 (5 bases). Germline loops: CDR1 MNHEY, CDR2 SMNVEV (reference sequence). The CDR3 runs to 16 residues. Trimming pared 4 bases from V and 2 bases from J, leaving 18 bases between. CDR3 protein: CASSSSDGVLAYEQYF. In DNA form, the CDR3 reads TGTGCCAGCAGTTCGTCGGACGGGGTACTGGCCTACGAGCAGTACTTC.

This clonotype was detected many times. V usage is TRBV7-9 and J usage is TRBJ2-7; D is uncertain. The CDR3 covers 16 residues. Per germline, CDR1 SEHNR and CDR2 FQNEAQ (reference sequence). V lost 5 bases, J lost 5 bases, and 22 bases lay in between. This CDR3 is CASSQMDRVRADEQYF. CDR3 nucleotides: TGTGCCAGCAGCCAAATGGATAGAGTACGGGCCGACGAGCAGTACTTC. Full variable domain (outside the CDR3, taken from reference TRBV7-9 and TRBJ2-7): DTGVSQNPRHKITKRGQNVTFRCDPISEHNRLYWYRQTLGQGPEFLTYFQNEAQLEKSRLLSDRFSAERPKGSFSTLEIQRTEQGDSAMYLCASSQMDRVRADEQYFGPGTRLTVT.

This clonotype was recorded many times. The J gene is TRBJ2-5, the V gene TRBV2; D possibly uses TRBD1 or TRBD2 (6 bases each). Germline lookup yields CDR1 SNHLY and CDR2 FYNNEI. The CDR3 sequence is 13 residues long. The V and J ends lost 5 bases and 7 bases respectively, with 14 bases between them. CDR3 residues: CASSLGKGGTQYF. The CDR3 coding sequence is TGTGCCAGCAGTCTTGGGAAGGGGGGGACCCAGTACTTC. The full variable domain, completed using reference TRBV2 and TRBJ2-5, is EPEVTQTPSHQVTQMGQEVILRCVPISNHLYFYWYRQILGQKVEFLVSFYNNEISEKSEIFDDQFSVERPDGSNFTLKIRSTKLEDSAMYFCASSLGKGGTQYFGPGTRLLVL.

This clonotype was detected many times. The chain couples TRBV19 to TRBJ2-1, with TRBD2 matching 10 bases. The length of the CDR3 is 16 residues. Germline V gives CDR1 LNHDA, CDR2 SQIVND (reference sequence). The junction had 12 bases not matched to a gene; V was cut back by 7 bases and J by 6 bases. CDR3 sequence reads: CASTSQRTSGGNEQFF. The DNA of the CDR3 is TGTGCCAGTACCTCCCAAAGGACTAGCGGCGGCAATGAGCAGTTCTTC. Full variable domain (outside the CDR3, taken from reference TRBV19 and TRBJ2-1): DGGITQSPKYLFRKEGQNVTLSCEQNLNHDAMYWYRQDPGQGLRLIYYSQIVNDFQKGDIAEGYSVSREKKESFPLTVTSAQKNPTAFYLCASTSQRTSGGNEQFFGPGTRLTVL.

This clonotype was seen at least ten times. V usage is TRBV19 and J usage is TRBJ2-2; 16 bases agree with TRBD2. The V and J ends lost 4 bases and 5 bases, in that order; junction bases with no gene match: 1. This CDR3 region has 16 residues. The germline CDR1 and CDR2 sequences are LNHDA and SQIVND (reference sequence). Here the CDR3 reads CASSTGLAGGTGELFF. Here the CDR3 DNA reads TGTGCCAGTAGTACGGGACTAGCGGGGGGGACCGGGGAGCTGTTTTTT.

This clonotype appeared many times. V gene TRBV6-2 or TRBV6-3 combines with J gene TRBJ1-1; no firm D call. The CDR3 totals 13 residues. V was clipped by 7 bases and J by 1 base, with 10 bases between them. CDR1 is MNHEY, CDR2 SVGEGT, per germline. CDR3 in amino acids: CASKSQWNTEAFF. DNA of the CDR3: TGTGCCAGCAAGAGCCAGTGGAACACTGAAGCTTTCTTT.

The chain carries TRBV3-1 and TRBJ1-1; maybe TRBD1 (6 bases). Trimming took 2 bases from V and 11 from J, leaving 27 bases between them. Germline V CDR1 and CDR2: LGHDT, YNNKEL (reference sequence). The CDR3 extends over 17 amino acids. CDR3 region: CASSQRPRGAGSVSAFF. As DNA, the CDR3 is TGTGCCAGCAGCCAACGCCCCCGGGGGGCAGGGAGCGTTTCGGCTTTCTTT.

This clonotype was recorded many times. The rearrangement joins TRBV6-6 to TRBJ1-1; D is possibly TRBD1 (6 bases). The CDR3 has 14 residues. Trimming shortened V by 1 base and J by 4 bases, and 10 bases separated the two germline ends. Germline lookup yields CDR1 MNHNY and CDR2 SVGAGI (reference sequence). CDR3 nucleotide sequence: TGTGCCAGCAGTTACTTCGGGGGCGCCACTGAAGCTTTCTTT. It encodes CASSYFGGATEAFF.